This T cell receptor (beta chain) was sequenced during a study of blood T cells in healthy people across ages. Whole-study findings and limits: As naive T cell percentage varied, TCR beta diversity correlated strongly with it.

A remark on this clonotype: Its antigen remains unidentified.

Through a sample-barcoded 5' primer and a J-beta primer mix, a second PCR was run for about 6 to 11 cycles. Each cDNA molecule, via a template-switch adaptor with 12 random nucleotides, was tagged. TCRdb ran MiXCR on the 5' RACE reads and lists one entry per CDR3 protein. Of some 890,000 distinct CDR3 sequences in the sample, about 29% were seen once. The CDR3 has 17 amino acids. CDR1 MNHEY and CDR2 SVGAGI come from the germline V gene. V lost 0 bases and J 0 bases, leaving 14 bases between the germline ends. The same data also went into a second study, on T cells of mothers and their children.

This TCR was sampled from a woman aged 40 to 50 in good health. V is TRBV6-5 and J is TRBJ1-1, with a possible D match to TRBD1 (6 bases). Sequencing input: blood. The CDR3 protein is CASSYSWDTFMNTEAFF. For the CDR3, the DNA is TGTGCCAGCAGTTACTCGTGGGACACATTCATGAACACTGAAGCTTTCTTT.